This TCR beta chain emerged from a study of early T cells in non-severe SARS-CoV-2 infection (dated by TCRdb to 2020 to 2023). Regarding the study in general: Bulk RNA from unsorted whole blood was used for TCR sequencing, so alpha and beta chains could not be paired. General findings and caveats noted by the study authors: Matching against VDJdb was skewed toward anti-spike CD8 responses, likely underestimated virus-specific expansions, and missed private and CD4 specificities.

Library preparation used 5' RACE. The instrument given in TCRdb is NextSeq 500. Unique molecular identifiers were attached to individual cDNA molecules in the TCR library protocol so that sequencing error and PCR bias could be corrected. TCR alpha and beta chains were both sequenced, and the abundances of alpha and beta sequences in each sample were closely correlated with each other. Processing in the source paper ran as follows. Decombinator V4 was used to annotate the V gene, J gene and CDR3 of the TCR sequences. Expanded TCRs were defined as changing significantly between any two time points under a Poisson model with p below 0.0001. TCR abundances were normalised to the total number of TCRs sequenced per sample and expressed as counts per million. TRAV1-2 paired with TRAJ12, TRAJ20 or TRAJ33 defined MAIT TCRs, while TRAV10 paired with TRAJ18 defined iNKT TCRs. A search of VDJdb, accessed on 1 November 2021, was run for TCRs annotated to CMV, EBV and SARS-CoV-2, with TCRs annotated for multiple antigens excluded. Through fastp at Q25 and MiXCR, TCRdb rebuilt clones from the public reads, retaining in-frame beta chains. Merged by CDR3 protein, the rows form single entries marked with the most common genes and DNA. For this entry, the V and J calls and clone size follow TCRdb and not the study's own pipeline. This sample comprises 65,000 to 80,000 distinct CDR3 sequences, around 11% of them detected only once. The top ten hold approximately 4.5% of the sample.

Trimming removed 5 bases from V and 8 bases from J; the gene matches leave 9 bases unexplained. Looking up the germline V gene yields CDR1 SGHVS and CDR2 FQNEAQ. The CDR3 starts with the cysteine, ends with the phenylalanine, and has 16 residues. Left in the record is the CDR3 DNA by itself, 48 bases read in frame from the first base. Set within a cohort of healthcare workers in London, UK, this nested case-control study involved weekly PCR testing of nasopharyngeal swabs along with blood sampling. Healthcare workers were enrolled in the week of the UK lockdown, from 23 to 31 March 2020, and were followed every week for up to roughly 16 weeks. Concerning this clonotype itself: It has no known antigen specificity. Base qualities are not provided; no much larger clone lies one nucleotide away.

The receptor chain draws on TRBV7-8 and TRBJ2-1; 13 middle bases align to TRBD2. Sequenced material: whole blood. This TCR was sampled from an adult who was a healthcare worker with PCR-confirmed SARS-CoV-2 infection or an uninfected control (not recorded which). CDR3 region: CASSHFTSGGAHEQFF. DNA sequence: TGTGCCAGCAGCCACTTCACTAGCGGGGGGGCCCATGAGCAGTTCTTC.